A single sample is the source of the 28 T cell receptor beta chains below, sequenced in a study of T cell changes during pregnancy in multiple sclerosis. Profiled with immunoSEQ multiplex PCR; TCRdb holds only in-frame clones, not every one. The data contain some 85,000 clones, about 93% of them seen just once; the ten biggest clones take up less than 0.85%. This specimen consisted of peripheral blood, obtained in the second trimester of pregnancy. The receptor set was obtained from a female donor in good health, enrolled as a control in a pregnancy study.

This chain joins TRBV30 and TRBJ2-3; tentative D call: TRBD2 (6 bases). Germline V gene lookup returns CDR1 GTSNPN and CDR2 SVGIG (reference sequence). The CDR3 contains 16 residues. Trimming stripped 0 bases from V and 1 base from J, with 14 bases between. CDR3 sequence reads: CAWSVLGRGGTDTQYF. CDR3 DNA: TGTGCCTGGAGTGTACTAGGGCGGGGCGGCACAGATACGCAGTATTTT.

CDR3 residues: CASSYGTEWDEQFF. The CDR3, as DNA: TGTGCCAGCAGTTACGGGACTGAGTGGGATGAGCAGTTCTTC. The J gene is TRBJ2-1, the V gene TRBV6-6; possible D gene TRBD2, 6 bases. Germline CDR1 and CDR2: MNHNY and SVGAGI (reference sequence). The CDR3 spans 14 residues. Trimming took 2 bases from V and 8 from J, leaving 13 bases between them.

CDR3 sequence: CASSPGSSRYNEQFF. The CDR3, as DNA: TGTGCCAGCAGTCCCGGGTCCTCTCGGTACAATGAGCAGTTCTTC. The chain links TRBV25-1 to TRBJ2-1; D gene unclear. The CDR3 consists of 15 residues. Trimming stripped 5 bases from V and 4 bases from J, with 15 bases between. Germline lookup yields CDR1 MGHDK and CDR2 SYGVNS.

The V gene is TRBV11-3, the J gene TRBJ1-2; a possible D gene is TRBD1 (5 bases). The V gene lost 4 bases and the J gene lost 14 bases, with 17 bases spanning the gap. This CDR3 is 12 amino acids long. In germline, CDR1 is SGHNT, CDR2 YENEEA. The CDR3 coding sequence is TGTGCCAGCAGCTCCTCGACAGCGAGCCTTACCTTC. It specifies CASSSSTASLTF.

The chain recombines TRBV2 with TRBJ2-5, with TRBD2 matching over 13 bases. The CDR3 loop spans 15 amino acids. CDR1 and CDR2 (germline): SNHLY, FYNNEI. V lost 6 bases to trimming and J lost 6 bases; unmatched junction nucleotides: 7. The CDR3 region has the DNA TGTGCCAGCAGCGCCACTAGCGGGGGGGGTAAGACCCAGTACTTC. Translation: CASSATSGGGKTQYF.

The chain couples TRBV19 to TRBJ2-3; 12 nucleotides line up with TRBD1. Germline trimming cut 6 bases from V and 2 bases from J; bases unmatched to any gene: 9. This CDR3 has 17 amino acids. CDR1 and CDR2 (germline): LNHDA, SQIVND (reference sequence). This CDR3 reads CASRPGQGAVVTDTQYF. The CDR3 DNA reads TGTGCCAGTAGGCCGGGACAGGGGGCAGTTGTCACAGATACGCAGTATTTT.

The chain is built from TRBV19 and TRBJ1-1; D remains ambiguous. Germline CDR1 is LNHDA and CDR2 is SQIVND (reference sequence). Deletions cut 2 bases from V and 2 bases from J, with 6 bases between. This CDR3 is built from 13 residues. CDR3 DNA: TGTGCCAGTAGTATAACATTCAACACTGAAGCTTTCTTT. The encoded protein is CASSITFNTEAFF.

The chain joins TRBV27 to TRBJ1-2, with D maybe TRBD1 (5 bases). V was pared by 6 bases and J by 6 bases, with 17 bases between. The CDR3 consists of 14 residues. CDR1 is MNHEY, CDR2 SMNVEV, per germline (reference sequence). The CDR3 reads CASSRDFYLDGYTF. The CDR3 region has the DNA TGTGCCAGCAGCCGGGACTTCTACCTCGATGGCTACACCTTC.

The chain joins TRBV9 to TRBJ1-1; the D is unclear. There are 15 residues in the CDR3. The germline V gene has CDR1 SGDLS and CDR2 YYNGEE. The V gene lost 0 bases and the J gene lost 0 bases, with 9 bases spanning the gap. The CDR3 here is CASSVDARMNTEAFF. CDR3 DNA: TGTGCCAGCAGCGTAGACGCCAGGATGAACACTGAAGCTTTCTTT.

CDR3 residues: CASSSIVDRGRTAFF. CDR3 sequence (DNA): TGCGCCAGCAGCTCCATCGTGGACAGGGGGCGGACGGCTTTCTTT. The chain combines TRBV5-1 with TRBJ1-1; TRBD1 aligns across 11 bases. The CDR3 has 15 residues. From germline, CDR1 is SGHRS and CDR2 YFSETQ. V shed 3 bases, J shed 11 bases, and the junction held 12 bases outside the gene matches.

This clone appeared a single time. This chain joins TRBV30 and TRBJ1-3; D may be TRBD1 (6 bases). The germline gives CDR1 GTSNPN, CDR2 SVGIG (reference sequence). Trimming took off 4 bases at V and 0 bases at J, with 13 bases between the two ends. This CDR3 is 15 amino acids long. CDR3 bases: TGTGCCTGGACCACAGGGCAGCTCTCTGGAAACACCATATATTTT. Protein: CAWTTGQLSGNTIYF. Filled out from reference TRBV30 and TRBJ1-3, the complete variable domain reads SQTIHQWPATLVQPVGSPLSLECTVEGTSNPNLYWYRQAAGRGLQLLFYSVGIGQISSEVPQNLSASRPQDRQFILSSKKLLLSDSGFYLCAWTTGQLSGNTIYFGEGSWLTVV.

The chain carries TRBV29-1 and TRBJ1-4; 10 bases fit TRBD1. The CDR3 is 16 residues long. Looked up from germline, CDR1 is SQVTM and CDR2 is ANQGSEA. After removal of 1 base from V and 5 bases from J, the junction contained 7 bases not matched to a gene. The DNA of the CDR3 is TGCAGCGTTGAAGGGGGATGGACAGGGGGGAATGAAAAACTGTTTTTT. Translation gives CSVEGGWTGGNEKLFF.

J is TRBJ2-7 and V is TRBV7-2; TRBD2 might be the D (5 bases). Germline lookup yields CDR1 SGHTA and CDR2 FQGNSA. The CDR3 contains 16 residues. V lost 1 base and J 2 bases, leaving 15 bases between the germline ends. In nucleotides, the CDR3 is TGTGCCAGCAGCTTAGGAGGGAAAGGGTCCACCTACGAGCAGTACTTC. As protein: CASSLGGKGSTYEQYF. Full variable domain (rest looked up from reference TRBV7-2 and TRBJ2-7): GAGVSQSPSNKVTEKGKDVELRCDPISGHTALYWYRQSLGQGLEFLIYFQGNSAPDKSGLPSDRFSAERTGGSVSTLTIQRTQQEDSAVYLCASSLGGKGSTYEQYFGPGTRLTVT.

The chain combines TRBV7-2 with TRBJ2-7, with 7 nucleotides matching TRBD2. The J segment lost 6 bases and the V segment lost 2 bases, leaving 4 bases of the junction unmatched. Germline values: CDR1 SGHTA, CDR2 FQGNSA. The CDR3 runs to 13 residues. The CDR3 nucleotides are TGTGCCAGCAGCTTAACTAGCGATGGCGAGCAGTACTTC. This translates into CASSLTSDGEQYF.

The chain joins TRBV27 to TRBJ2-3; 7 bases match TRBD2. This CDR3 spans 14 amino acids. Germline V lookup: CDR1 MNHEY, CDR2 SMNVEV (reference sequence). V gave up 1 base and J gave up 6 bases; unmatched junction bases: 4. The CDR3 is CASSLLAGDDTQYF. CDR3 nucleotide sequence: TGTGCCAGCAGTTTATTAGCGGGCGACGATACGCAGTATTTT.

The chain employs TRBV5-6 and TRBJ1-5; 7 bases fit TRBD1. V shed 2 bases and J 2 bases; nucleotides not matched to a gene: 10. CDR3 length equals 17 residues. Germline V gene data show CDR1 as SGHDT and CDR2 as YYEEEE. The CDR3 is CASSFQGGLMGNQPQHF. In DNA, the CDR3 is TGTGCCAGCAGCTTTCAAGGGGGCCTTATGGGCAATCAGCCCCAGCATTTT.

The CDR3 loop is CASSSRVNEQFF. CDR3 DNA sequence: TGTGCCAGCAGTTCCAGGGTTAATGAGCAGTTCTTC. This chain joins TRBV27 and TRBJ2-1, with D possibly matching TRBD1 (5 bases). The CDR3 spans 12 residues. V was trimmed by 4 bases and J by 7 bases, leaving 8 bases between them. Germline lookup yields CDR1 MNHEY and CDR2 SMNVEV (reference sequence).

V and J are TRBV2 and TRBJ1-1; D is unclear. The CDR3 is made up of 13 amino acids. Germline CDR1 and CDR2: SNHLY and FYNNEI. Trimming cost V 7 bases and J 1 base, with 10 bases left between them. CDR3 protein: CASMRGGNTEAFF. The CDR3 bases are TGTGCCAGCATGCGGGGTGGGAACACTGAAGCTTTCTTT.

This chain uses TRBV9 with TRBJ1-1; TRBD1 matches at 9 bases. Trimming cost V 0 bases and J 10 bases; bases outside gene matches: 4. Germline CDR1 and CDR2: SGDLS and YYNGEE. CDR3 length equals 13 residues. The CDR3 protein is CASSVGDRGGAFF. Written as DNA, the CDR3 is TGTGCCAGCAGCGTAGGAGACAGGGGGGGAGCTTTCTTT.

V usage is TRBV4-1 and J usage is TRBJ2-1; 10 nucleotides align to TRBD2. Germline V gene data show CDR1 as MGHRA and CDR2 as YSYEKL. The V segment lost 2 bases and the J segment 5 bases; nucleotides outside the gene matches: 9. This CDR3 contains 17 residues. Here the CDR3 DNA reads TGCGCCAGCAGCCAATCCATCCAGCGGGGGGGAAACAATGAGCAGTTCTTC. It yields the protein CASSQSIQRGGNNEQFF.

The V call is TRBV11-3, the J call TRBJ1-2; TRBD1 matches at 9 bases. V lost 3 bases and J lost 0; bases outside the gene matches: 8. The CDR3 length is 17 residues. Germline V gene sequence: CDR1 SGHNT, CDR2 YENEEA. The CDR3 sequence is CASSFPPGQGPNYGYTF. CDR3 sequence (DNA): TGTGCCAGCAGCTTTCCCCCGGGACAGGGACCTAACTATGGCTACACCTTC. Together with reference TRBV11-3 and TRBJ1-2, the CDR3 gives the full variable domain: EAGVVQSPRYKIIEKKQPVAFWCNPISGHNTLYWYLQNLGQGPELLIRYENEEAVDDSQLPKDRFSAERLKGVDSTLKIQPAELGDSAVYLCASSFPPGQGPNYGYTFGSGTRLTVV.

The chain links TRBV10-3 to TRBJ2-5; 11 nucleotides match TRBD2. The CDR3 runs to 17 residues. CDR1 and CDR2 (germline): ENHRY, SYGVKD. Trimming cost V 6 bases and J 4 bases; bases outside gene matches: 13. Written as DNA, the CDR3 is TGTGCCATCAGAAGAGCGGCTAGCGGGGGGCAGGCAGAGACCCAGTACTTC. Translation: CAIRRAASGGQAETQYF.

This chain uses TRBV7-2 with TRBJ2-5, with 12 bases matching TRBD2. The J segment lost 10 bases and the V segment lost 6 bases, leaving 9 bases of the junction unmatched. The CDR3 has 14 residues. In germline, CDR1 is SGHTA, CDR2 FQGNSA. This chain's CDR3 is CASSRLAGATYQYF. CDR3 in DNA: TGTGCCAGCAGTCGACTAGCGGGGGCGACTTACCAGTACTTC.

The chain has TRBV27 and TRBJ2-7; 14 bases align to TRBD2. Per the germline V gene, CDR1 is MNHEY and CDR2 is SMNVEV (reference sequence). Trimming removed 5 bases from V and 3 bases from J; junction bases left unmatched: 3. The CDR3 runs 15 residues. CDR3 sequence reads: CASSPGTSGGYEQYF. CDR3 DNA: TGTGCCAGCAGTCCAGGGACTAGCGGGGGCTACGAGCAGTACTTC.

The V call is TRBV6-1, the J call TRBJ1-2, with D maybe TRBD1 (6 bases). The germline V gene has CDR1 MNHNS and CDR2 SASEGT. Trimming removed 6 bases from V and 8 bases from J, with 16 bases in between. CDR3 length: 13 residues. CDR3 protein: CASSGRGGVGYTF. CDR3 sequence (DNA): TGTGCCAGCAGCGGAAGAGGGGGTGTAGGCTACACCTTC.

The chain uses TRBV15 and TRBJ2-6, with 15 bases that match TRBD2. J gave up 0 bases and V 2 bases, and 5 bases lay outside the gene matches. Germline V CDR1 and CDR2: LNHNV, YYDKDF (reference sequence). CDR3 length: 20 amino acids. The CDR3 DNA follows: TGTGCCACCAGCAGACCGGGGACTAGCGGGGGGATCTCTGGGGCCAACGTCCTGACTTTC. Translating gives CATSRPGTSGGISGANVLTF.

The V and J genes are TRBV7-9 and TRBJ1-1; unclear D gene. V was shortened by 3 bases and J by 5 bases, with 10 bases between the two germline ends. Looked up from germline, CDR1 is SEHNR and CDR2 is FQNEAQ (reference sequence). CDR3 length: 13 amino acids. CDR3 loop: CASSFGTGTEAFF. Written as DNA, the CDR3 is TGTGCCAGCAGCTTTGGTACGGGGACTGAAGCTTTCTTT.

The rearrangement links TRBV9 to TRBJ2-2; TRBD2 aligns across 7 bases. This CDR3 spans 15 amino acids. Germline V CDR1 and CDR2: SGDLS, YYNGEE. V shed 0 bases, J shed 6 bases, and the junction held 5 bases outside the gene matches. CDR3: CASSVGAGDSGELFF. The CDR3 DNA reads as TGTGCCAGCAGCGTAGGGGCGGGGGACTCCGGGGAGCTGTTTTTT.